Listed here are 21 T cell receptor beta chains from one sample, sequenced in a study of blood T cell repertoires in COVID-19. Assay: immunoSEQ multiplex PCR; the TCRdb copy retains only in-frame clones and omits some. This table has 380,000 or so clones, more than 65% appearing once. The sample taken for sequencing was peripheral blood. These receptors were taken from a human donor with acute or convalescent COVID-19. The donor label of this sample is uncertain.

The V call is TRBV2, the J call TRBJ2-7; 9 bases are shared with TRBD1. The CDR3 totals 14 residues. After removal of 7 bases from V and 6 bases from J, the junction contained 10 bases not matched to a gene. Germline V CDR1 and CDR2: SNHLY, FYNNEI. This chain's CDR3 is CASMQTGGGLEQYF. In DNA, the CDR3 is TGTGCCAGCATGCAGACAGGGGGAGGGCTCGAGCAGTACTTC.

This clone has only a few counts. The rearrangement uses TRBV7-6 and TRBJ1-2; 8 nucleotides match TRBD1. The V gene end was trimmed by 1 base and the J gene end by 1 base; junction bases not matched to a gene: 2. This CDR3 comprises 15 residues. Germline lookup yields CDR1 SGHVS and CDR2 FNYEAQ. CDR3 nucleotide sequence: TGTGCCAGCAGCTTAGGGGACAGGATTAACTATGGCTACACCTTC. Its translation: CASSLGDRINYGYTF.

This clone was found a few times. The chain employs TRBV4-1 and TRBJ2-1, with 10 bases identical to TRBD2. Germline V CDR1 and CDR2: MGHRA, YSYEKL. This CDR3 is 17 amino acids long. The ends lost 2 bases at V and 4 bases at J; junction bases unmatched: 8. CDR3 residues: CASSQTLLAGRYNEQFF. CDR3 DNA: TGCGCCAGCAGCCAAACCCTACTAGCGGGGAGATACAATGAGCAGTTCTTC.

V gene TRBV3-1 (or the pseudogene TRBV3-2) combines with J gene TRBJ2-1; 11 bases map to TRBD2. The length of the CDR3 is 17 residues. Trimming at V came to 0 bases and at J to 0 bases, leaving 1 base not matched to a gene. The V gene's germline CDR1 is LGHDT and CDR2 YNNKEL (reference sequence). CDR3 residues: CASSQDLAGGSYNEQFF. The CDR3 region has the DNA TGTGCCAGCAGCCAAGATCTAGCGGGGGGCTCCTACAATGAGCAGTTCTTC.

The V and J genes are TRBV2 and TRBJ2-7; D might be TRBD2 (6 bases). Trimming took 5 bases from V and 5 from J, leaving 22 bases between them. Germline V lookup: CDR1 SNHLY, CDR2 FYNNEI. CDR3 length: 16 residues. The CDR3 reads CASSLRGREARDEQYF. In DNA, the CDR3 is TGTGCCAGCAGTCTAAGGGGCAGGGAGGCTCGGGACGAGCAGTACTTC.

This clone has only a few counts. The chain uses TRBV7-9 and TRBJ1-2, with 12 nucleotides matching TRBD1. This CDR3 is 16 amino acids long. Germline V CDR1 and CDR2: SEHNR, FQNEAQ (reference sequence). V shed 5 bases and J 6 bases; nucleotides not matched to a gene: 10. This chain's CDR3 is CASSPSGTGGFNGYTF. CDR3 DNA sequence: TGTGCCAGCAGCCCATCAGGGACAGGGGGCTTCAATGGCTACACCTTC. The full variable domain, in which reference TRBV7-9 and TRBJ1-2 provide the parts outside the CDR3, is DTGVSQNPRHKITKRGQNVTFRCDPISEHNRLYWYRQTLGQGPEFLTYFQNEAQLEKSRLLSDRFSAERPKGSFSTLEIQRTEQGDSAMYLCASSPSGTGGFNGYTFGSGTRLTVV.

CDR3 region: CAIGQRPGEQFF. The CDR3 bases are TGTGCCATCGGCCAGCGGCCCGGGGAGCAGTTCTTC. This rearrangement joins TRBV10-3 to TRBJ2-1; D is possibly TRBD2 (5 bases). CDR3 length: 12 amino acids. Trimming left V 8 bases short and J 10 bases short, with 15 bases between. Germline-derived CDR1 and CDR2 are ENHRY and SYGVKD.

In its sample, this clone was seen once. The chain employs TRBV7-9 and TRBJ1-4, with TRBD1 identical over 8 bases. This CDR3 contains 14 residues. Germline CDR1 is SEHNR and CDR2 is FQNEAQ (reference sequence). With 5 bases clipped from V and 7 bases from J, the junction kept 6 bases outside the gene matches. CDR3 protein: CASSPTGVVEKLFF. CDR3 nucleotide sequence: TGTGCCAGCAGCCCGACAGGGGTTGTTGAAAAACTGTTTTTT.

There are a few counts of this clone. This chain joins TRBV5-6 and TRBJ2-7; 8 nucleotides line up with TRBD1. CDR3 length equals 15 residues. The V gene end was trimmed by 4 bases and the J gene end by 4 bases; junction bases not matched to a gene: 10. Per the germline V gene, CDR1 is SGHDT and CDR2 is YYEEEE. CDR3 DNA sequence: TGTGCCAGCAGCCAAGCCGGGACAGGTCGATACGAGCAGTACTTC. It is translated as CASSQAGTGRYEQYF.

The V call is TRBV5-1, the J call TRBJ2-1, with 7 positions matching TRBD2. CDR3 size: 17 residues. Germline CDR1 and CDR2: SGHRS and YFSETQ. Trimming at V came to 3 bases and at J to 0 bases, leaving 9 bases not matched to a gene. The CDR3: CASSSGGGGYSYNEQFF. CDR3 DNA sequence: TGCGCCAGCAGCTCGGGAGGTGGCGGATACTCCTACAATGAGCAGTTCTTC.

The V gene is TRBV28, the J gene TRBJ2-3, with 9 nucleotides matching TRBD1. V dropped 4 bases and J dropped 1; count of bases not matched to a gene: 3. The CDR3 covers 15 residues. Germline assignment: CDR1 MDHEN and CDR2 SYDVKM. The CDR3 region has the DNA TGTGCCAGCAGTTCAGGGGACAGGGGCACAGATACGCAGTATTTT. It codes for CASSSGDRGTDTQYF.

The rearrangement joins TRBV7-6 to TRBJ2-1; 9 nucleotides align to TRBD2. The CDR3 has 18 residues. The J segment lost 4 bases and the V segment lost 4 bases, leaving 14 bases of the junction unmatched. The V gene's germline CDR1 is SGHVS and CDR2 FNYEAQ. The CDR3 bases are TGTGCCAGCAGCTCCCGCGGGGCTAGCGGGACCCTATACAATGAGCAGTTCTTC. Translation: CASSSRGASGTLYNEQFF.

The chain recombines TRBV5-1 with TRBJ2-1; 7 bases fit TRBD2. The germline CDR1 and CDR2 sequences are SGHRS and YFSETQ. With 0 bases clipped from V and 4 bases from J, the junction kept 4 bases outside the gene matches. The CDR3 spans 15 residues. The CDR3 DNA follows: TGCGCCAGCAGCTTGGCCGGGGGGATTTACAATGAGCAGTTCTTC. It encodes CASSLAGGIYNEQFF.

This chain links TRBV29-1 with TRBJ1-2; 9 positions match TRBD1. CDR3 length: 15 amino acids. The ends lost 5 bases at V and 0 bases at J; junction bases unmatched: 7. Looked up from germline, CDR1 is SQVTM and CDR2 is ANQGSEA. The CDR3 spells CSVSGTGYSNYGYTF. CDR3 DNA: TGCAGCGTTAGCGGGACAGGGTACTCTAACTATGGCTACACCTTC.

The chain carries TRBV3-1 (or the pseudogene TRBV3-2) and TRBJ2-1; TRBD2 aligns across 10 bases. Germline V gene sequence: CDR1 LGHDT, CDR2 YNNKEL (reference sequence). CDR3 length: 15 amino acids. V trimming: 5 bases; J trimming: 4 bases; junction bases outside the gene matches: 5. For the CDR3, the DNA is TGTGCCAGCAGCGCACCTAGCGGGGGTTACAATGAGCAGTTCTTC. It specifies CASSAPSGGYNEQFF.

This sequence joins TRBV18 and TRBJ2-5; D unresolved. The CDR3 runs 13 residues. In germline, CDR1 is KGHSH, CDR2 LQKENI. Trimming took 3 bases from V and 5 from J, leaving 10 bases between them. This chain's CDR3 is CASSPTGRETQYF. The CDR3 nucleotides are TGTGCCAGCTCACCTACGGGTAGGGAGACCCAGTACTTC.

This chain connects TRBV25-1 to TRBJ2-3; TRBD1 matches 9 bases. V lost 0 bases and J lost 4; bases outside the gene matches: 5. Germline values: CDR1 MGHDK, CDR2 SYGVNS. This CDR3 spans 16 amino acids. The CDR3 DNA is TGTGCCAGCAGTGAATACACAGGGGGCGCGTCAGATACGCAGTATTTT. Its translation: CASSEYTGGASDTQYF.

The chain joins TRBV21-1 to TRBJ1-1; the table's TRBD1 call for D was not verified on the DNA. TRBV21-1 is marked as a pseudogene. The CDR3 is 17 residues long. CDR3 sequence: CACRGEQGARMGTEAFF. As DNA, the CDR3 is TGTGCCTGCAGGGGAGAGCAGGGGGCGAGAATGGGCACTGAAGCTTTCTTT.

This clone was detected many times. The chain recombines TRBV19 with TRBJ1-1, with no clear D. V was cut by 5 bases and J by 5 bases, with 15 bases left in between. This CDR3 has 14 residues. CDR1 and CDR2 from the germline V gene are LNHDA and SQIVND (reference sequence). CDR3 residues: CASSPGPSGTEAFF. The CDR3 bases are TGTGCCAGTAGTCCTGGCCCATCGGGAACTGAAGCTTTCTTT.

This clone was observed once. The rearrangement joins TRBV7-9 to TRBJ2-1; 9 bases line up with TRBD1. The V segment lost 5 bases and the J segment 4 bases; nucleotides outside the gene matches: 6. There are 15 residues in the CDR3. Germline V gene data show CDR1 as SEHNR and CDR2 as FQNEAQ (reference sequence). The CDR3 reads CASSPGQGRYNEQFF. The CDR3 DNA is TGTGCCAGCAGCCCAGGACAGGGGCGATACAATGAGCAGTTCTTC.

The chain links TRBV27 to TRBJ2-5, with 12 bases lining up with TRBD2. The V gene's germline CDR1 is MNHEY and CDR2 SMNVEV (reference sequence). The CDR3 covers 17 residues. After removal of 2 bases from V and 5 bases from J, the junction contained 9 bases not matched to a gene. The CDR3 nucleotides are TGTGCCAGCAGTTTAACTCCTAGCGGGAGGGCCGGGGAGACCCAGTACTTC. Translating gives CASSLTPSGRAGETQYF.